Presented here are 12 T cell receptor beta chains from one specimen sequenced in a study of human T cells and chemical hapten exposure. Treatment noted: therapeutic diphenylcyclopropenone sensitization with weekly scalp DPC. The library attached unique molecular identifiers to individual cDNA molecules. TCRdb analysed the reads with MiXCR anew, one entry per CDR3 protein. The sample includes about 200 distinct CDR3 sequences, 56% seen only once; the top ten take around 16%. Sequencing used whole blood, obtained before DPC sensitization or 2, 6, or about 24 weeks after (not recorded which). These receptors were taken from an adult with alopecia areata. Some clones in this sample may be carry-over from other donors' samples. This table probably holds off-target reads from a library built for another chain.

This chain connects TRBV11-2 to TRBJ2-7; D is unclear. The CDR3 runs to 13 residues. CDR1 is SGHAT, CDR2 FQNNGV, per germline. Trimming pared 1 base from V and 7 bases from J, leaving 11 bases between. The CDR3, as DNA: TGTGCCAGCAGCTTAGGCTTATGGGGAGAGCAGTACTTC. The encoded protein is CASSLGLWGEQYF. Filled out from reference TRBV11-2 and TRBJ2-7, the complete variable domain reads EAGVAQSPRYKIIEKRQSVAFWCNPISGHATLYWYQQILGQGPKLLIQFQNNGVVDDSQLPKDRFSAERLKGVDSTLKIQPAKLEDSAVYLCASSLGLWGEQYFGPGTRLTVT.

This clonotype was counted a single time. The chain couples TRBV4-3 to TRBJ2-5; D not certain. Per the germline V gene, CDR1 is LGHNA and CDR2 is YSLEER. The CDR3 totals 15 residues. Trimming stripped 0 bases from V and 1 base from J, with 9 bases between. For the CDR3, the DNA is TGCGCCAGCAGCCAAGATCTGGACGGCCAAGAGACCCAGTACTTC. The encoded protein is CASSQDLDGQETQYF.

V usage is TRBV7-9 and J usage is TRBJ1-6, with 9 nucleotides matching TRBD1. CDR1 and CDR2 from the germline V gene are SEHNR and FQNEAQ (reference sequence). CDR3 size: 16 residues. After removal of 3 bases from V and 10 bases from J, the junction contained 10 bases not matched to a gene. CDR3 protein: CASSLAGTGYGSPLHF. The CDR3 DNA is TGTGCCAGCAGCTTGGCCGGGACAGGGTACGGGTCACCCCTCCACTTT.

This sequence joins TRBV3-1 and TRBJ2-3, with 8 nucleotides matching TRBD2. The germline gives CDR1 LGHDT, CDR2 YNNKEL (reference sequence). The CDR3 sequence is 13 residues long. V lost 10 bases to trimming and J lost 2 bases; unmatched junction nucleotides: 5. CDR3 in DNA: TGTGCCATCTCGGGGGGGCCCACAGATACGCAGTATTTT. Its translation is CAISGGPTDTQYF.

V is TRBV7-9 and J is TRBJ2-3; D may match TRBD1 or TRBD2 (5 bases each). V lost 3 bases and J 5 bases, leaving 12 bases between the germline ends. The CDR3 runs to 14 residues. Germline assignment: CDR1 SEHNR and CDR2 FQNEAQ (reference sequence). CDR3 sequence: CASSLTGAGDTQYF. The CDR3 region has the DNA TGTGCCAGCAGCTTGACCGGGGCGGGAGATACGCAGTATTTT.

The chain recombines TRBV18 with TRBJ2-1; possibly TRBD2 for D (6 bases). This CDR3 spans 13 amino acids. V was shortened by 0 bases and J by 8 bases, with 8 bases between the two germline ends. The V gene's germline CDR1 is KGHSH and CDR2 LQKENI. CDR3 amino acids: CASSPPAGYEQFF. The CDR3 DNA follows: TGTGCCAGCTCACCACCGGCGGGATATGAGCAGTTCTTC.

The chain joins TRBV6-1 to TRBJ1-1; D may be TRBD1 (5 bases). The CDR3 is made up of 14 amino acids. V was clipped by 0 bases and J by 11 bases, with 16 bases between them. The germline V gene has CDR1 MNHNS and CDR2 SASEGT. CDR3 sequence (DNA): TGTGCCAGCAGTGAAGCGCTTCGTGACAGAAGGGCTTTCTTT. This sequence encodes CASSEALRDRRAFF.

This clonotype was recorded a few times. The chain carries TRBV6-2 or TRBV6-3 and TRBJ2-1, with 7 nucleotides matching TRBD2. Trimming cost V 2 bases and J 16 bases; bases outside gene matches: 11. This CDR3 comprises 13 residues. In germline, CDR1 is MNHEY, CDR2 SVGEGT. The CDR3 spells CASSYNPRGVSFF. In DNA form, the CDR3 reads TGTGCCAGCAGTTACAATCCCCGGGGGGTCTCTTTCTTC.

This chain links TRBV24-1 with TRBJ1-2, with 7 bases that match TRBD1. This CDR3 is built from 15 residues. Germline CDR1 reads KGHDR; CDR2 reads SFDVKD. Trimming took 4 bases from V and 6 from J; bases not matched to a gene: 10. In DNA, the CDR3 is TGTGCCACCAGTGACTCGACAGGGAATCGGCATGGCTACACCTTC. This gives the protein CATSDSTGNRHGYTF.

This chain's CDR3 is CSASRRRNTEAFF. Written as DNA, the CDR3 is TGCAGTGCTAGTAGACGGCGAAACACTGAAGCTTTCTTT. This sequence joins TRBV20-1 and TRBJ1-1; unclear D gene. Trimming took off 3 bases at V and 2 bases at J, with 10 bases between the two ends. The germline CDR1 and CDR2 sequences are DFQATT and SNEGSKA (reference sequence). The CDR3 is 13 residues long.

The V and J genes are TRBV29-1 and TRBJ1-1; D uncertain. CDR1 and CDR2 (germline): SQVTM, ANQGSEA. With 5 bases removed from V and 1 base from J, the gap between germline ends came to 8 bases. The CDR3 length is 12 residues. CDR3 loop: CSVLGENTEAFF. The CDR3 nucleotides read TGCAGCGTTCTTGGGGAGAACACTGAAGCTTTCTTT.

This rearrangement joins TRBV19 to TRBJ2-1, with 7 positions matching TRBD1. Germline V gene lookup returns CDR1 LNHDA and CDR2 SQIVND (reference sequence). With 6 bases clipped from V and 3 bases from J, the junction kept 5 bases outside the gene matches. This CDR3 contains 14 residues. In DNA form, the CDR3 reads TGTGCCAGTAGCCCAGACAGGGTCTACAATGAGCAGTTCTTC. Translated: CASSPDRVYNEQFF. Complete variable domain (other parts from reference TRBV19 and TRBJ2-1): DGGITQSPKYLFRKEGQNVTLSCEQNLNHDAMYWYRQDPGQGLRLIYYSQIVNDFQKGDIAEGYSVSREKKESFPLTVTSAQKNPTAFYLCASSPDRVYNEQFFGPGTRLTVL.